This entry is about one T cell receptor (beta chain). The antigen remains unidentified. This sample was included in a study of graft-versus-host responses after intestinal transplantation. Germline CDR1 is MNHEY and CDR2 is SVGAGI. The trim removed 0 bases at V and 6 bases at J, leaving 7 bases unmatched. The CDR3 spans 16 residues. Clones were sequenced by immunoSEQ multiplex PCR, and TCRdb holds only the in-frame ones, with some missing. The sample lists roughly 89,000 clones; 91% were seen once. The study, taken as a whole, reports: Marrow from the recipient contained GvH clones, some of which had appeared first in ileum or blood. The presence of high graft-versus-host to host-versus-graft clonal ratios in allografts characterized patients with graft-donor T cell macrochimerism.

The sequence derives from a human donor who received an intestinal transplant. Sequencing used unstimulated CD4+ T cells sorted from spleen or lymph node cells, obtained before intestinal transplant. The chain is built from TRBV6-5 and TRBJ2-1; 8 positions agree with TRBD1. CDR3 residues: CASSYSAGGFLNEQFF. The CDR3 bases are TGTGCCAGCAGTTACTCGGCAGGGGGCTTCCTCAATGAGCAGTTCTTC.